The sample holds one count of the clone carrying this T cell receptor beta chain. As handled by the study authors: Quantification of nucleated cells was approximated via reference gene primer amplification. Sequenced by immunoSEQ multiplex PCR; TCRdb stores in-frame clones only, minus some. Clone size and the V and J calls come from that table; the DNA yielded D and trimming. The sample consists of fewer than 200,000 clones, 88% of them appearing once. V shed 5 bases, J shed 5 bases, and the junction held 13 bases outside the gene matches. The CDR3 loop spans 16 amino acids. Per germline, CDR1 KGHSH and CDR2 LQKENI. The sample comes from a study of blood T cell repertoires in COVID-19. Study at large: Acute-phase and convalescent COVID-19 samples originated in the United States, Italy and Spain. In each case, the material was cDNA or gDNA derived from T cells, B-cell-depleted T cells, or PBMCs.

This chain connects TRBV18 to TRBJ1-1; 8 positions agree with TRBD1. The sequence was obtained from a man aged 45-65 years who had recovered from COVID-19. Source material: peripheral blood. The CDR3 loop is CASSIRQGKGVTEAFF. Here the CDR3 DNA reads TGTGCCAGCTCAATCCGACAGGGGAAGGGGGTAACTGAAGCTTTCTTT.